The clone carrying this T cell receptor (beta chain) was found many times. The record originates from a study of human T cells and chemical hapten exposure. Stated time point: pre-sensitization, week 0. Sample treatment: therapeutic diphenylcyclopropenone sensitization with weekly scalp DPC. Blood, whole and unfractionated, served as the source for total RNA extraction. TCRdb re-analysed the RACE reads in MiXCR, keeping a single row per CDR3 protein. The data show about 380,000 distinct CDR3 sequences, with less than 6.5% seen just once and about 2.5% held by the top ten. Trimming took 4 bases from V and 1 from J, leaving 5 bases between them. Germline V gene sequence: CDR1 SQVTM, CDR2 ANQGSEA. This CDR3 region has 12 residues.

This chain connects TRBV29-1 to TRBJ1-5; no definite D call. The TCR was taken from a woman aged 50 to 65 with alopecia areata. Some clones in this sample may be carry-over from other donors' samples. This material consisted of whole blood, taken in connection with sensitization to the hapten diphenylcyclopropenone (DPC). The CDR3 DNA reads as TGCAGCGTTGGAGGAAGCAATCAGCCCCAGCATTTT. It translates to CSVGGSNQPQHF.